One T cell receptor beta chain is described in this entry. Its target is not known. Researchers ran the PCR with 60 Vbeta and 13 Jbeta primers. Profiled with immunoSEQ multiplex PCR; TCRdb holds only in-frame clones, not every one. The sample yields 110,000 to 150,000 clones, approximately 82% seen once. This entry comes from a study of cytomegalovirus exposure and HLA in healthy donors. Study-level findings and limits: With DRB1 most and HLA-C fewest, TCR association rates differed between HLA loci in a later analysis. In vitro data verified three CMV-associated chains as specific for CMV antigens. A reported reduction in N-insertions relative to the roughly 640-donor mean was seen in an Asian-associated ancestry cluster in a later analysis.

The sequenced sample consisted of PBMCs. This receptor was identified in a woman in her sixties or seventies in good health and CMV-seropositive.

The CDR3 bases are TGTGCCTGCTTCGGGACAGGGGATGGCTACACCTTC. Translated: CACFGTGDGYTF. The chain combines TRBV28 with TRBJ1-2; 10 bases line up with TRBD1. Germline V gene data show CDR1 as MDHEN and CDR2 as SYDVKM. J was trimmed by 6 bases and V by 11 bases; bases with no gene match: 6. The CDR3 sequence is 12 residues long.